The 4 T cell receptor beta chains below come from one sample, sequenced in a study of regulatory T cells in long-lasting Graves disease (dated by TCRdb to the early 2020s). What the time point label conveys for this sample: newly diagnosed GD, antithyroid drugs for less than 3 months. RNA was extracted from PBMCs in TRIzol for both TCR sequencing and RNA sequencing. Libraries came from multiplex PCR. These reads were obtained on an Illumina HiSeq 4000. iRepertoire HTBI primers and Arm-PCR amplification of CDR3 regions were used to construct TCR beta libraries. TCRdb reworked the public reads: Q25 trimming with fastp, MiXCR clone assembly, productive beta chains retained. One record per CDR3 amino acid sequence lists the most common genes and DNA. Within this sample are some 370,000 distinct CDR3 sequences, with around 11% of them counted one time only. The top ten clonotypes cover about 20% of the sample.

In addition, the sample was reused for a study of T cells in Graves' hyperthyroidism and ophthalmopathy.

Specimen: peripheral blood mononuclear cells (PBMCs), collected at new diagnosis, from a patient treated with antithyroid drugs. Receptors were obtained from a woman aged 18-29 years with Graves disease. Donor details come from another sample of the same person, matched by shared clones.

This clonotype was counted at least ten times. The chain employs TRBV20-1 and TRBJ1-2, with 9 bases that match TRBD1. CDR1 is DFQATT and CDR2 is SNEGSKA in the germline V gene (reference sequence). Germline trimming cut 1 base from V and 0 bases from J; bases unmatched to any gene: 6. The CDR3 runs to 16 residues. The CDR3 region has the DNA TGCAGTGCTAGAGCAAAACAGGGGGCGGCTAACTATGGCTACACCTTC. This gives the protein CSARAKQGAANYGYTF.

The chain has TRBV12-3 or TRBV12-4 and TRBJ1-2; possibly TRBD1 for D (5 bases). The V and J ends lost 5 bases and 7 bases respectively, with 14 bases between them. The CDR3 covers 13 residues. The CDR3 region has the DNA TGTGCCAGCAGTGTCGCCCAGGGAGGTGGCTACACCTTC. Amino acids: CASSVAQGGGYTF.

This chain uses TRBV7-2 with TRBJ2-2; D remains ambiguous. Deletions cut 5 bases from V and 7 bases from J, with 11 bases between. Germline lookup yields CDR1 SGHTA and CDR2 FQGNSA. This CDR3 contains 13 residues. CDR3 nucleotide sequence: TGTGCCAGCAGCCGTCTAGACGGCGGGGAGCTGTTTTTT. Residues: CASSRLDGGELFF. Variable domain in full (rest from reference TRBV7-2 and TRBJ2-2): GAGVSQSPSNKVTEKGKDVELRCDPISGHTALYWYRQSLGQGLEFLIYFQGNSAPDKSGLPSDRFSAERTGGSVSTLTIQRTQQEDSAVYLCASSRLDGGELFFGEGSRLTVL.

Many counts were recorded for this clonotype. The CDR3 region has the DNA TGCAGTGCTACGGGACAGATTAACACCGGGGAGCTGTTTTTT. Translating it yields CSATGQINTGELFF. J is TRBJ2-2 and V is TRBV20-1, with 7 bases identical to TRBD1. V lost 4 bases and J lost 2; bases outside the gene matches: 4. The CDR3 runs to 14 residues. Per germline, CDR1 DFQATT and CDR2 SNEGSKA (reference sequence).